These 9 T cell receptor beta chains were sequenced from one sample in a study of neurological immune-mediated disorders. TCRdb reprocessed the 5' RACE reads via MiXCR and lists one record per CDR3 protein. This repertoire shows under 70,000 distinct CDR3 sequences, roughly 3.5% found once; its top ten account for approximately 7.1%. Sequenced: PBMCs. The receptor set was obtained from a woman in her sixties or seventies with multiple sclerosis.

This clonotype was seen many times. The CDR3 is CASSTQGGYNEQFF. The CDR3 DNA sequence: TGTGCCAGCAGCACCCAGGGAGGATACAATGAGCAGTTCTTC. V and J are TRBV5-6 and TRBJ2-1, with D maybe TRBD2 (6 bases). V gave up 4 bases and J gave up 4 bases, with 12 bases separating them. CDR1 SGHDT and CDR2 YYEEEE come from the germline V gene. This CDR3 is 14 amino acids long.

This clonotype was seen at least ten times. The chain employs TRBV7-9 and TRBJ1-3; 9 bases match TRBD1. V lost 5 bases, J lost 4 bases, and 6 bases stayed unmatched. This CDR3 spans 15 amino acids. Germline lookup yields CDR1 SEHNR and CDR2 FQNEAQ (reference sequence). CDR3 nucleotide sequence: TGTGCCAGCAGCATCGGGACAGGGCAAGGAAACACCATATATTTT. It encodes CASSIGTGQGNTIYF.

This chain links TRBV3-1 with TRBJ1-5; D remains unclear. Trimming left V 3 bases short and J 4 bases short, with 13 bases between. Germline values: CDR1 LGHDT, CDR2 YNNKEL (reference sequence). The CDR3 sequence is 15 residues long. The CDR3 coding sequence is TGTGCCAGCAGCCAGCAGTCTGGGGTAAATCAGCCCCAGCATTTT. Its protein is CASSQQSGVNQPQHF.

This clonotype was recorded at least ten times. The rearrangement joins TRBV15 to TRBJ1-2; D not resolved. Germline V lookup: CDR1 LNHNV, CDR2 YYDKDF (reference sequence). V lost 1 base and J 8 bases, leaving 11 bases between the germline ends. The CDR3 is 13 amino acids. The CDR3 region has the DNA TGTGCCACCAGCAGAGGTTCAATCGGCGGCTACACCTTC. This codes for CATSRGSIGGYTF. Looking up the rest from reference TRBV15 and TRBJ1-2 gives the full variable domain: DAMVIQNPRYQVTQFGKPVTLSCSQTLNHNVMYWYQQKSSQAPKLLFHYYDKDFNNEADTPDNFQSRRPNTSFCFLDIRSPGLGDTAMYLCATSRGSIGGYTFGSGTRLTVV.

This clonotype appeared many times. The V and J genes are TRBV5-1 and TRBJ1-1, with D tentatively TRBD1 (6 bases). CDR3 length: 14 residues. Germline loops: CDR1 SGHRS, CDR2 YFSETQ. V was trimmed by 2 bases and J by 1 base, leaving 9 bases between them. The chain's CDR3 is CASSFRGENTEAFF. The CDR3 DNA reads as TGCGCCAGCAGCTTCAGGGGCGAGAACACTGAAGCTTTCTTT.

The table lists this clonotype with many counts. The chain carries TRBV5-1 and TRBJ2-2; D may correspond to TRBD1 or TRBD2 (5 bases each). The length of the CDR3 is 15 residues. CDR1 SGHRS and CDR2 YFSETQ come from the germline V gene. The V gene lost 4 bases and the J gene lost 6 bases, with 16 bases spanning the gap. The DNA for the CDR3 is TGCGCCAGCAGCCCGGGGCAGGCGGAGTCCGGGGAGCTGTTTTTT. Its translation is CASSPGQAESGELFF.

Many counts were recorded for this clonotype. The chain employs TRBV12-3 or TRBV12-4 and TRBJ1-6; D unresolved. Trimming removed 5 bases at V and 14 bases at J, with 22 bases between. This CDR3 has 15 residues. The CDR3 DNA reads TGTGCCAGCAGTCCGGCCGGGTCCCGCGCCCTGTCCCTCCACTTT. It translates to CASSPAGSRALSLHF.

This clonotype was seen repeatedly, ten times or more. The rearrangement links TRBV15 to TRBJ2-7; D is uncertain. CDR1 is LNHNV and CDR2 is YYDKDF in the germline V gene (reference sequence). Trimming shortened V by 3 bases and J by 3 bases, and 12 bases separated the two germline ends. This CDR3 region has 14 residues. CDR3 in amino acids: CATSSTLPGYEQYF. The CDR3, as DNA: TGTGCCACCAGCAGTACACTGCCCGGCTACGAGCAGTACTTC.

This clonotype was detected ten times or more. V gene TRBV7-6 combines with J gene TRBJ2-5; a possible D gene is TRBD2 (6 bases). V was shortened by 2 bases and J by 1 base, with 11 bases between the two germline ends. This CDR3 has 15 amino acids. Germline-derived CDR1 and CDR2 are SGHVS and FNYEAQ. The CDR3 sequence: CASSLPGGVQETQYF. The CDR3 DNA sequence: TGTGCCAGCAGCTTACCCGGGGGAGTCCAAGAGACCCAGTACTTC. Using reference TRBV7-6 and TRBJ2-5 for the parts outside the CDR3, the full variable domain is GAGVSQSPRYKVTKRGQDVALRCDPISGHVSLYWYRQALGQGPEFLTYFNYEAQQDKSGLPNDRFSAERPEGSISTLTIQRTEQRDSAMYRCASSLPGGVQETQYFGPGTRLLVL.